This TCR beta chain came from a study of identifying expanded T cells in peripheral blood. In the case of this clone: Its matching antigen is unknown.

No infections or other immune events were documented during collection. The study, taken as a whole, reports: Variance in clone template counts between approximately two-week samples significantly increased with total template count across all healthy donors. About 1.3 clones differed between technical replicates, versus about 17 and 20 over time.

The CDR3 loop spans 19 amino acids. The germline CDR1 and CDR2 sequences are SGHAT and FQNNGV. Unmatched junction bases numbered 14, after V lost 4 bases and J lost 7 bases. Assay: immunoSEQ multiplex PCR; the TCRdb copy retains only in-frame clones and omits some. The sample contains about 94,000 clones, roughly 88% of which appear only once. Material for sequencing was blood. The rearrangement joins TRBV11-2 to TRBJ1-6; 12 nucleotides align to TRBD1. The sequence came from a person aged 18-69 years in good health. The CDR3 loop is CASSSYAGTGGKANSPLHF. CDR3 bases: TGTGCCAGCAGCTCCTACGCCGGGACAGGGGGCAAGGCAAATTCACCCCTCCACTTT.